This TCR beta chain was captured by sequencing in a study of shared clonotypes between healthy human individuals. Overall study context: The plates for each donor numbered three CD4 naive, three CD4 memory, two CD8 naive and one CD8 memory.

On this clone itself: The sample contains more than one DNA sequence encoding this CDR3.

CD8 cells classed as naive were CD45RO-negative and positively selected for CCR7, excluding terminally differentiated effector memory CD45RA+ cells. This CDR3 is built from 15 residues. Looked up from germline, CDR1 is MGHRA and CDR2 is YSYEKL. J lost 2 bases, V lost 0 bases, and 0 bases had no gene match. Sequencing was performed with immunoSEQ multiplex PCR; in TCRdb, only in-frame clones are kept and a portion is missing. The repertoire holds around 2,100,000 clones, roughly 95% seen once, with less than 1.5% in the top ten. The rearrangement joins TRBV4-1 to TRBJ2-7, with TRBD2 matching over 11 bases. The TCR sequence derives from a man aged 18 to 30 in good health. The sequencing input was naive CD8+ T cells sorted from blood. CDR3 amino acids: CASSQETSGTYEQYF. CDR3 in DNA: TGCGCCAGCAGCCAAGAGACTAGCGGGACCTACGAGCAGTACTTC.